One and the same sample provided the 24 T cell receptor beta chains below, sequenced in a study of PD-1 blockade in classical Hodgkin lymphoma. Generated by immunoSEQ multiplex PCR, the TCRdb table keeps only in-frame clones and is missing some. The sample lists around 99,000 clones, roughly 80% occurring once. After autologous stem cell transplantation all patients relapsed, and prior brentuximab vedotin exposure differed between cohorts. Material: peripheral blood mononuclear cells (PBMCs), obtained before the second cycle of nivolumab. These receptors were taken from a human donor with classical Hodgkin lymphoma.

The chain links TRBV30 to TRBJ1-1, with unresolved D. The CDR3 consists of 13 residues. Between the trimmed V and J ends, which lost 5 bases and 8 bases, there was a span of 18 bases. From germline, CDR1 is GTSNPN and CDR2 SVGIG (reference sequence). CDR3 coding DNA: TGTGCCTGGGGAGCCTTCACAAAAGGGGAAGCTTTCTTT. Its translation is CAWGAFTKGEAFF.

This clone was picked up one time. J is TRBJ2-7 and V is TRBV27; TRBD1 matches at 9 bases. Germline CDR1 MNHEY, CDR2 SMNVEV (reference sequence). The ends lost 4 bases at V and 5 bases at J; junction bases unmatched: 9. The CDR3 has 15 amino acids. The CDR3 coding sequence is TGTGCCAGCAGTTCCACGGGACAGGGCAGCGACGAGCAGTACTTC. Its translation: CASSSTGQGSDEQYF.

V is TRBV30 and J is TRBJ2-3; 7 bases align to TRBD2. There are 15 residues in the CDR3. Germline V CDR1 and CDR2: GTSNPN, SVGIG (reference sequence). After removal of 2 bases from V and 4 bases from J, the junction contained 9 bases not matched to a gene. CDR3 coding DNA: TGTGCCTGGAGTCGTGGGCTAGCGGAGGCAGATACGCAGTATTTT. Encoded protein: CAWSRGLAEADTQYF.

The chain links TRBV19 to TRBJ1-3; perhaps TRBD1 as D (5 bases). Germline V CDR1 and CDR2: LNHDA, SQIVND (reference sequence). The CDR3 has 16 amino acids. Trimming took off 5 bases at V and 4 bases at J, with 18 bases between the two ends. CDR3 residues: CASSFGGPGAGNTIYF. Written as DNA, the CDR3 is TGTGCCAGTAGTTTTGGGGGACCGGGCGCGGGAAACACCATATATTTT.

V is TRBV21-1 and J is TRBJ2-7. TRBV21-1 is a recognized pseudogene. The CDR3 covers 13 residues. CDR3 nucleotides: TGTGCCAGCAGCAAAGAGGGGTCAGGAGCGGCGTACTTC. Protein product: CASSKEGSGAAYF.

V and J are TRBV13 and TRBJ2-7, with TRBD1 matching 10 bases. From germline, CDR1 is PRHDT and CDR2 FYEKMQ (reference sequence). The CDR3 extends over 19 amino acids. The V segment lost 6 bases and the J segment 4 bases; nucleotides outside the gene matches: 21. The CDR3 protein is CASRPSIGGTGTGVYEQYF. In DNA form, the CDR3 reads TGTGCCAGCAGACCCTCGATCGGGGGGACCGGGACAGGGGTTTACGAGCAGTACTTC.

The chain employs TRBV18 and TRBJ2-1; TRBD2 matches at 14 bases. Germline-derived CDR1 and CDR2 are KGHSH and LQKENI. V was pared by 5 bases and J by 9 bases, with 3 bases of the junction left unmatched. The CDR3 contains 14 residues. CDR3 nucleotide sequence: TGTGCCAGCTCATCGGGACTAGCGGGAGTTGAGCAGTTCTTC. Protein sequence: CASSSGLAGVEQFF.

The chain is built from TRBV28 and TRBJ2-7; D call uncertain. The V gene lost 7 bases and the J gene lost 3 bases, with 13 bases spanning the gap. The germline V gene has CDR1 MDHEN and CDR2 SYDVKM. This CDR3 region has 13 residues. The chain's CDR3 is CASTPEPGYEQYF. DNA for the CDR3: TGTGCCAGCACCCCCGAGCCCGGCTACGAGCAGTACTTC.

The chain combines TRBV7-7 with TRBJ2-2; TRBD2 agrees at 7 bases. Germline lookup yields CDR1 SSHAT and CDR2 FNYEAQ (reference sequence). The CDR3 consists of 15 residues. V dropped 5 bases and J dropped 0; count of bases not matched to a gene: 3. Here the CDR3 reads CASSPGGANTGELFF. The DNA for the CDR3 is TGTGCCAGCAGCCCGGGGGGAGCGAACACCGGGGAGCTGTTTTTT.

This rearrangement joins TRBV10-3 to TRBJ1-1, with TRBD1 as a possible D gene (5 bases). The CDR3 has 13 residues. Germline-derived CDR1 and CDR2 are ENHRY and SYGVKD. Deletions cut 2 bases from V and 3 bases from J, with 7 bases between. CDR3 DNA: TGTGCCATCAGTGAGACGGGGGACACTGAAGCTTTCTTT. It encodes CAISETGDTEAFF.

V is TRBV4-2 and J is TRBJ1-1; no definite D call. The CDR3 runs 16 residues. V was shortened by 0 bases and J by 4 bases, with 15 bases between the two germline ends. Germline-derived CDR1 and CDR2 are LGHNA and YNFKEQ. This CDR3 reads CASSQEQWQVITEAFF. In nucleotides, the CDR3 is TGTGCCAGCAGCCAAGAACAGTGGCAGGTAATCACTGAAGCTTTCTTT.

This chain joins TRBV15 and TRBJ2-5; D unresolved. Germline V lookup: CDR1 LNHNV, CDR2 YYDKDF (reference sequence). V lost 4 bases and J lost 2, with 5 bases in between. CDR3 length equals 12 residues. The CDR3 loop reads CATSTTQETQYF. DNA of the CDR3: TGTGCCACCAGCACGACGCAAGAGACCCAGTACTTC.

The gene calls are TRBV28 and TRBJ1-1; 9 bases align to TRBD1. Per the germline V gene, CDR1 is MDHEN and CDR2 is SYDVKM. This CDR3 spans 14 amino acids. V trimming: 5 bases; J trimming: 3 bases; junction bases outside the gene matches: 4. DNA of the CDR3: TGTGCCAGCAGTCCCGGGACAGGGCACACTGAAGCTTTCTTT. Amino acids: CASSPGTGHTEAFF.

V gene TRBV9 combines with J gene TRBJ2-1; 7 bases agree with TRBD2. The V and J ends lost 0 bases and 1 base, in that order; junction bases with no gene match: 4. The CDR3 loop spans 16 amino acids. Looked up from germline, CDR1 is SGDLS and CDR2 is YYNGEE. CDR3 DNA: TGTGCCAGCAGCGTAGCGGGAGGCCAGTCCTACAATGAGCAGTTCTTC. Protein product: CASSVAGGQSYNEQFF. The full variable domain, completed using reference TRBV9 and TRBJ2-1, is DSGVTQTPKHLITATGQRVTLRCSPRSGDLSVYWYQQSLDQGLQFLIQYYNGEERAKGNILERFSAQQFPDLHSELNLSSLELGDSALYFCASSVAGGQSYNEQFFGPGTRLTVL.

This chain uses TRBV29-1 with TRBJ2-7; no reliable D call. CDR1 SQVTM and CDR2 ANQGSEA come from the germline V gene. V gave up 4 bases and J gave up 3 bases, with 13 bases separating them. There are 13 residues in the CDR3. CDR3 protein: CSVVLTLGYEQYF. CDR3 sequence (DNA): TGCAGCGTTGTCCTAACATTGGGCTACGAGCAGTACTTC.

The CDR3 protein is CASSFRSRAYEQYF. The CDR3 region has the DNA TGTGCCAGCAGTTTTCGATCAAGGGCCTACGAGCAGTACTTC. This chain uses TRBV27 with TRBJ2-7; D gene unclear. This CDR3 spans 14 amino acids. Trimming took off 3 bases at V and 2 bases at J, with 11 bases between the two ends. Per germline, CDR1 MNHEY and CDR2 SMNVEV (reference sequence).

This chain joins TRBV6-5 and TRBJ2-7; D gene uncertain. Germline assignment: CDR1 MNHEY and CDR2 SVGAGI. The CDR3 loop spans 14 amino acids. V was trimmed by 4 bases and J by 2 bases, leaving 12 bases between them. CDR3 sequence reads: CASSSLERPYEQYF. Written as DNA, the CDR3 is TGTGCCAGCAGTTCCCTGGAGAGACCCTACGAGCAGTACTTC.

This clone was counted a single time. This chain uses TRBV5-1 with TRBJ2-5, with 11 bases aligning to TRBD2. The CDR3 extends over 18 amino acids. Germline V lookup: CDR1 SGHRS, CDR2 YFSETQ. V trimming: 0 bases; J trimming: 4 bases; junction bases outside the gene matches: 11. CDR3 sequence (DNA): TGCGCCAGCAGCTTGGGTCTAGCGGGAGGTAACCCGGTAGAGACCCAGTACTTC. Amino acid sequence: CASSLGLAGGNPVETQYF. Supplemented by reference TRBV5-1 and TRBJ2-5, the full variable domain reads KAGVTQTPRYLIKTRGQQVTLSCSPISGHRSVSWYQQTPGQGLQFLFEYFSETQRNKGNFPGRFSGRQFSNSRSEMNVSTLELGDSALYLCASSLGLAGGNPVETQYFGPGTRLLVL.

This chain links TRBV11-1 with TRBJ2-3, with 8 nucleotides matching TRBD2. CDR3 length equals 17 residues. Trimming at V came to 5 bases and at J to 0 bases, leaving 10 bases not matched to a gene. Germline CDR1 reads SGHAT; CDR2 reads FQDESV (reference sequence). The CDR3 loop is CASSPATSGTSTDTQYF. The DNA for the CDR3 is TGTGCCAGCAGCCCCGCTACTAGCGGAACTAGCACAGATACGCAGTATTTT.

This chain joins TRBV2 and TRBJ1-2; D might be TRBD1 (5 bases). This CDR3 comprises 16 residues. Germline CDR1 SNHLY, CDR2 FYNNEI. V dropped 1 base and J dropped 8 bases, with 20 bases sitting between them. CDR3 bases: TGTGCCAGCAGTGAAGAGGTACAGGACCCCTCTCGCGGCTACACCTTC. This translates into CASSEEVQDPSRGYTF.

The CDR3 spells CASSQPSDRAMYF. The CDR3, as DNA: TGTGCCAGCAGTCAACCCTCGGACAGGGCGATGTACTTC. The chain joins TRBV28 to TRBJ2-7; 8 positions match TRBD1. V trimming: 5 bases; J trimming: 12 bases; junction bases outside the gene matches: 12. The CDR3 is made up of 13 amino acids. CDR1 is MDHEN, CDR2 SYDVKM, per germline.

V usage is TRBV15 and J usage is TRBJ2-1, with 10 bases fitting TRBD2. CDR3 length equals 20 residues. Germline values: CDR1 LNHNV, CDR2 YYDKDF (reference sequence). The trim removed 2 bases at V and 7 bases at J, leaving 20 bases unmatched. The CDR3 loop reads CATSRFLGTGMGLAKNEQFF. CDR3 DNA sequence: TGTGCCACCAGCAGATTCCTGGGGACGGGCATGGGACTAGCGAAGAATGAGCAGTTCTTC.

This clone was observed once. The chain recombines TRBV2 with TRBJ2-2; possible D gene TRBD1, 6 bases. CDR1 and CDR2 (germline): SNHLY, FYNNEI. The V gene lost 0 bases and the J gene lost 7 bases, with 9 bases spanning the gap. The CDR3 extends over 14 amino acids. The CDR3 sequence: CASSEATGYGELFF. CDR3 DNA sequence: TGTGCCAGCAGTGAAGCAACAGGGTACGGGGAGCTGTTTTTT.

This clone came up a few times. The chain couples TRBV5-1 to TRBJ1-2; D might be TRBD1 (5 bases). The ends were cut back, 0 bases at V and 6 bases at J, with 6 bases in the middle. The V gene's germline CDR1 is SGHRS and CDR2 YFSETQ. The CDR3 length is 12 residues. This CDR3 reads CASSLAGDGYTF. CDR3 nucleotide sequence: TGCGCCAGCAGCTTGGCGGGGGATGGCTACACCTTC.